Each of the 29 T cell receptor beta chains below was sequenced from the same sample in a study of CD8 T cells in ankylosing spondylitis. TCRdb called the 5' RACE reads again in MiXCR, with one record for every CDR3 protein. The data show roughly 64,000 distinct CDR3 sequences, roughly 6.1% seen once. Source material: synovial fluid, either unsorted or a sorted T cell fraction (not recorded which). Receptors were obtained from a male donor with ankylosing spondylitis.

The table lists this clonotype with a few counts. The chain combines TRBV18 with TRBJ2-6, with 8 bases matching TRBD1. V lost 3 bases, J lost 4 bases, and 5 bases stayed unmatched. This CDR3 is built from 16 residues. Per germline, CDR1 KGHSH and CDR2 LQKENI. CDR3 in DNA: TGTGCCAGCTCACCGGGGACAGGAACAGGGGCCAACGTCCTGACTTTC. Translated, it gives CASSPGTGTGANVLTF.

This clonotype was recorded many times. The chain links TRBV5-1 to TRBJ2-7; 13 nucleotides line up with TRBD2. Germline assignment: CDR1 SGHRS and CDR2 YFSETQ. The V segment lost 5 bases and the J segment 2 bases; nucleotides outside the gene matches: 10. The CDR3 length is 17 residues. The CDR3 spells CASRAGTSGTPPYEQYF. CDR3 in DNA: TGCGCCAGCAGAGCCGGGACTAGCGGGACACCTCCCTACGAGCAGTACTTC.

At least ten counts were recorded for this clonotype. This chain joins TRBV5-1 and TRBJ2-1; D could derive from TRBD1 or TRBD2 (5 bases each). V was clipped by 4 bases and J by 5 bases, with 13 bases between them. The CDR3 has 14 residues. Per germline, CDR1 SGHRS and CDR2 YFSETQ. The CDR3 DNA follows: TGCGCCAGCAGCCCAGAGGGGCAGGACAATGAGCAGTTCTTC. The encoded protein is CASSPEGQDNEQFF.

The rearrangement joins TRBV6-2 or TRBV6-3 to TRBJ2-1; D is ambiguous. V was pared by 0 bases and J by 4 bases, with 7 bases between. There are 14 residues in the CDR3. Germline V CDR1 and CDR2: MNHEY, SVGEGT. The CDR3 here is CASSYSGLYNEQFF. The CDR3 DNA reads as TGTGCCAGCAGTTACTCCGGTTTATACAATGAGCAGTTCTTC.

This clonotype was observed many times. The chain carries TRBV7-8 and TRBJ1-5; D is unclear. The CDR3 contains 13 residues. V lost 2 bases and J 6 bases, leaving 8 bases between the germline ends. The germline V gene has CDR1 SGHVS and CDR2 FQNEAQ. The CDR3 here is CASSLSFGQPQHF. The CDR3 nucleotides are TGTGCCAGCAGCTTATCATTTGGTCAGCCCCAGCATTTT. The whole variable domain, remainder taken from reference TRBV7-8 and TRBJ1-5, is GAGVSQSPRYKVAKRGQDVALRCDPISGHVSLFWYQQALGQGPEFLTYFQNEAQLDKSGLPSDRFFAERPEGSVSTLKIQRTQQEDSAVYLCASSLSFGQPQHFGDGTRLSIL.

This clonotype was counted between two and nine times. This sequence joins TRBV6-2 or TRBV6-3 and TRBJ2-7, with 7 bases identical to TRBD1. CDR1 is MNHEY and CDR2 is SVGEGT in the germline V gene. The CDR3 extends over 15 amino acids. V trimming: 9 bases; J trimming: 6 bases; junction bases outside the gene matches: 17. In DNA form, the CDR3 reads TGTGCCAGTTCCGGGACAGTAAATTTCTCGGGCGAGCAGTACTTC. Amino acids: CASSGTVNFSGEQYF.

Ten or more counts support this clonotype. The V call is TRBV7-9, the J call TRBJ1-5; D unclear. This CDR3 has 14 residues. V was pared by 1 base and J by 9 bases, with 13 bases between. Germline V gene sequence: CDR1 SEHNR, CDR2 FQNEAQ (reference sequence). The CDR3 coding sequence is TGTGCCAGCAGCTTAGACACACCCATAATGCCCCAGCATTTT. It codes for CASSLDTPIMPQHF.

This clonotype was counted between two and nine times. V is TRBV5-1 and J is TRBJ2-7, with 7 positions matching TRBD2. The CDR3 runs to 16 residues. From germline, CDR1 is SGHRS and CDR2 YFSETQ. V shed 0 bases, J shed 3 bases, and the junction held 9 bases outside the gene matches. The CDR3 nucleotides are TGCGCCAGCAGCTTGGAGCCGGGACTACCCTACTACGAGCAGTACTTC. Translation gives CASSLEPGLPYYEQYF.

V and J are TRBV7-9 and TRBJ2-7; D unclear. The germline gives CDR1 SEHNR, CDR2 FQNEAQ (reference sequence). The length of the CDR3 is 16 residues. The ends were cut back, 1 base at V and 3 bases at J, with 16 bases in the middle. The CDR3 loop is CASSLVFVQKRYEQYF. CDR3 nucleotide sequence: TGTGCCAGCAGCTTAGTGTTTGTTCAGAAGCGCTACGAGCAGTACTTC. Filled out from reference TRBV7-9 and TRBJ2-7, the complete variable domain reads DTGVSQNPRHKITKRGQNVTFRCDPISEHNRLYWYRQTLGQGPEFLTYFQNEAQLEKSRLLSDRFSAERPKGSFSTLEIQRTEQGDSAMYLCASSLVFVQKRYEQYFGPGTRLTVT.

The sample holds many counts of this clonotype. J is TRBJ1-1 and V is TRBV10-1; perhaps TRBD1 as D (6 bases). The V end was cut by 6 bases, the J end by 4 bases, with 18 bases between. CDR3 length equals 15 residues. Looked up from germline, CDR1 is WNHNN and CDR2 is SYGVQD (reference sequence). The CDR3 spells CASRPRGLERTEAFF. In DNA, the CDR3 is TGCGCCAGCAGGCCCAGGGGATTGGAACGCACTGAAGCTTTCTTT.

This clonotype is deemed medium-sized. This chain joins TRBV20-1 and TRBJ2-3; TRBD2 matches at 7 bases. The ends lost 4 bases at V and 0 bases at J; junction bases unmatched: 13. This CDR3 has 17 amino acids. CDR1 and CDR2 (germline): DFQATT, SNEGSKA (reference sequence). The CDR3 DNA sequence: TGCAGTGCTACTATCGAGACTAGCAGTTTAAGCACAGATACGCAGTATTTT. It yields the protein CSATIETSSLSTDTQYF.

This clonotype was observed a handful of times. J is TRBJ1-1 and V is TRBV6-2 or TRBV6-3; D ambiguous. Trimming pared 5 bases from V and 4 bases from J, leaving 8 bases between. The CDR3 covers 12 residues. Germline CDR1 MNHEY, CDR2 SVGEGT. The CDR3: CASSLGTTEAFF. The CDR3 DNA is TGTGCCAGCAGTCTGGGAACCACTGAAGCTTTCTTT.

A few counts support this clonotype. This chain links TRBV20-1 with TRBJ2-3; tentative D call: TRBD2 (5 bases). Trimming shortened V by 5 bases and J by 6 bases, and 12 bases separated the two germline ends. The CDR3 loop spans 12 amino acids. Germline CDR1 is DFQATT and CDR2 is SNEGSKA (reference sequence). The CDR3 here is CSAGGSGDTQYF. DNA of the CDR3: TGCAGTGCTGGTGGGAGTGGGGATACGCAGTATTTT.

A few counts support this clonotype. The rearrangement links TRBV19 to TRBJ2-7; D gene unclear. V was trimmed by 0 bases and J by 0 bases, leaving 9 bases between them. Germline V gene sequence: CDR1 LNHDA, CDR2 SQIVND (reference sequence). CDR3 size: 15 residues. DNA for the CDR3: TGTGCCAGTAGTATAGATCTGGGCGCCTCCTACGAGCAGTACTTC. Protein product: CASSIDLGASYEQYF.

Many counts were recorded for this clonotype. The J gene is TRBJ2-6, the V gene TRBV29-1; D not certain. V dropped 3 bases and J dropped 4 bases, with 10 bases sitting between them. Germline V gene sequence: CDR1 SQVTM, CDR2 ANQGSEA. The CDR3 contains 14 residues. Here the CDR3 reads CSVDSGSGANVLTF. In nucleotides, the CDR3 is TGCAGCGTTGATTCCGGTTCAGGGGCCAACGTCCTGACTTTC.

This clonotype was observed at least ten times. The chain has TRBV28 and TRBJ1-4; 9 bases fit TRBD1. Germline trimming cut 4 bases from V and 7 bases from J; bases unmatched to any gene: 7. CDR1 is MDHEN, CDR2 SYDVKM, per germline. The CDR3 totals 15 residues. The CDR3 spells CASSSPAGQGEKLFF. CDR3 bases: TGTGCCAGCAGTTCCCCCGCGGGACAGGGTGAAAAACTGTTTTTT.

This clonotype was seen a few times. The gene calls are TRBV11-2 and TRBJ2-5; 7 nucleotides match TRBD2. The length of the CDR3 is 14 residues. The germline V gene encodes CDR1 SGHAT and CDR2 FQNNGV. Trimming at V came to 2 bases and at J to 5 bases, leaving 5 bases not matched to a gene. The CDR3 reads CASSLSGGTETQYF. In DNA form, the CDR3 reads TGTGCCAGCAGCTTATCGGGAGGTACGGAGACCCAGTACTTC.

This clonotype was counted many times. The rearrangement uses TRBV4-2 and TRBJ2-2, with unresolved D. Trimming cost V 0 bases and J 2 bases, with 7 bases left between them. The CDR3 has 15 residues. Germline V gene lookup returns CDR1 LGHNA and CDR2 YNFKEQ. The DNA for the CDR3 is TGTGCCAGCAGCCAAGACGGCTTAAACACCGGGGAGCTGTTTTTT. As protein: CASSQDGLNTGELFF.

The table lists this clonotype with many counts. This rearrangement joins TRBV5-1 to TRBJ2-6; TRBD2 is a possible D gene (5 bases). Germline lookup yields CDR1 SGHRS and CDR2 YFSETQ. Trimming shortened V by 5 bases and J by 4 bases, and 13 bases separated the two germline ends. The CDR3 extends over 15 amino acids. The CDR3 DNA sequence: TGCGCCAGCAGTTGGAGGTCTACCGGGGCCAACGTCCTGACTTTC. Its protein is CASSWRSTGANVLTF.

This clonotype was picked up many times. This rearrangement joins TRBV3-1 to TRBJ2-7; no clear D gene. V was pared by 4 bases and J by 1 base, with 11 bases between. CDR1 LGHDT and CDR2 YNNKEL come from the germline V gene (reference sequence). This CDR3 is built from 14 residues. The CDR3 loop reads CASSPYGASYEQYF. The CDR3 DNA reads TGTGCCAGCAGCCCCTATGGTGCGTCCTACGAGCAGTACTTC.

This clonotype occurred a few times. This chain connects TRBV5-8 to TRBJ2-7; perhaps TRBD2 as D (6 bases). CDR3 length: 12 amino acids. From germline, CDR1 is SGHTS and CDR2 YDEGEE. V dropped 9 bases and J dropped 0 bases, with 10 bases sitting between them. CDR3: CANRDFSYEQYF. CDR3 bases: TGTGCCAACCGGGACTTCTCCTACGAGCAGTACTTC.

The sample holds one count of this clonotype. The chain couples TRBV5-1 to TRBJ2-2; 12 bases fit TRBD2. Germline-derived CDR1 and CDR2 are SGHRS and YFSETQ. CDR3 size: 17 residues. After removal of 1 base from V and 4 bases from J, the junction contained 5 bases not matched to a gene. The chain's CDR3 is CASSLTSGRTGTGELFF. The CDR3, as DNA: TGCGCCAGCAGCTTGACTAGCGGGAGGACGGGCACCGGGGAGCTGTTTTTT.

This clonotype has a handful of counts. Written as DNA, the CDR3 is TGTGCCAGCAGTTTAGGAGCGGGAGGGTCCTACAATGAGCAGTTCTTC. This translates into CASSLGAGGSYNEQFF. V and J are TRBV28 and TRBJ2-1; 10 bases are a match to TRBD2. Germline CDR1 is MDHEN and CDR2 is SYDVKM. CDR3 length: 16 amino acids. Trimming removed 2 bases from V and 1 base from J; junction bases left unmatched: 2.

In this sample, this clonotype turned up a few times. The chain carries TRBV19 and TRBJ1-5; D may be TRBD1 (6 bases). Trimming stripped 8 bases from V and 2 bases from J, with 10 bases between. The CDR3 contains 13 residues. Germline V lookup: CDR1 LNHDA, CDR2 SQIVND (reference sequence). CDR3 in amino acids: CASCRGGNQPQHF. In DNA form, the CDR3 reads TGTGCCAGTTGCAGGGGTGGCAATCAGCCCCAGCATTTT.

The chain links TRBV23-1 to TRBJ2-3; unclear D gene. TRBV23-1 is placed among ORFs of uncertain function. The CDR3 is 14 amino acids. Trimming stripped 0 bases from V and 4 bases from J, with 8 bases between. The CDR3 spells CASSQSSAADTQYF. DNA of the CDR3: TGCGCCAGCAGTCAATCGTCCGCGGCAGATACGCAGTATTTT.

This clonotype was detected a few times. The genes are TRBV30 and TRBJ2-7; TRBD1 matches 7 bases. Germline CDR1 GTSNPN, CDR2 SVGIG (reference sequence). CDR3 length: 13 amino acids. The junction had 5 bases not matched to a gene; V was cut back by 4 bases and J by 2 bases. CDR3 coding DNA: TGTGCCTGGACCCGGGACAGAACCTACGAGCAGTACTTC. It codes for CAWTRDRTYEQYF.

CDR3 sequence (DNA): TGTGCCAGCAGCACCCCTAGCGGGAGTAACGAGCAGTACTTC. This codes for CASSTPSGSNEQYF. The chain links TRBV5-4 to TRBJ2-7; 10 bases match TRBD2. Trimming cost V 4 bases and J 5 bases; bases outside gene matches: 6. The length of the CDR3 is 14 residues. The V gene's germline CDR1 is SGHNT and CDR2 YYREEE (reference sequence).

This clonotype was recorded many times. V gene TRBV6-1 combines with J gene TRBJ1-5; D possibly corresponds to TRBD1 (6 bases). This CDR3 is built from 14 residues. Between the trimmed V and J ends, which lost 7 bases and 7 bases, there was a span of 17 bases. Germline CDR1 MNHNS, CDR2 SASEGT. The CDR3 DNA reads TGTGCCAGCACCTGGGGGGGCGAAGCGCAGCCCCAGCATTTT. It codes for CASTWGGEAQPQHF.

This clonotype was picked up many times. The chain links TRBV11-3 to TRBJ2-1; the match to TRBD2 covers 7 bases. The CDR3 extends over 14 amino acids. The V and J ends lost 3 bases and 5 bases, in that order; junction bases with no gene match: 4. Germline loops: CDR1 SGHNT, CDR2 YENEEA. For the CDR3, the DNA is TGTGCCAGCAGCTTCCGGCTAGCGGACAATGAGCAGTTCTTC. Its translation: CASSFRLADNEQFF.